The 31 T cell receptor beta chains reported below all come from one sample, sequenced in a study of cytomegalovirus exposure and HLA in healthy donors. 60 Vbeta and 13 Jbeta primers were used in PCR. Clones were sequenced by immunoSEQ multiplex PCR, and TCRdb holds only the in-frame ones, with some missing. Its clone listing holds tens of thousands of clones. Specimen: PBMCs. The receptors stem from a man aged 18-30 years in good health and CMV-seropositive.

The chain uses TRBV10-2 and TRBJ1-1; D gene ambiguous. V lost 10 bases and J lost 0, with 12 bases in between. The CDR3 covers 13 residues. CDR1 is WSHSY and CDR2 is SAAADI in the germline V gene. The DNA of the CDR3 is TGCGCCACCCGGGAGGAATTGAACACTGAAGCTTTCTTT. Its translation: CATREELNTEAFF.

The chain recombines TRBV9 with TRBJ2-1; 8 nucleotides agree with TRBD2. The CDR3 sequence is 15 residues long. J lost 4 bases, V lost 2 bases, and 5 bases had no gene match. CDR1 SGDLS and CDR2 YYNGEE come from the germline V gene. The CDR3 DNA reads as TGTGCCAGCAGCGTCTCCGGGACTAGTTACAATGAGCAGTTCTTC. Its translation: CASSVSGTSYNEQFF.

The V call is TRBV4-2, the J call TRBJ2-7, with 7 positions matching TRBD2. V trimming: 3 bases; J trimming: 0 bases; junction bases outside the gene matches: 2. The CDR3 loop spans 14 amino acids. CDR1 and CDR2 from the germline V gene are LGHNA and YNFKEQ. The DNA of the CDR3 is TGTGCCAGCAGCCAGGGACTATACTCCTACGAGCAGTACTTC. This sequence encodes CASSQGLYSYEQYF.

The V gene is TRBV30, the J gene TRBJ2-3, with 8 nucleotides matching TRBD1. This CDR3 has 13 residues. The germline V gene has CDR1 GTSNPN and CDR2 SVGIG (reference sequence). The V gene end was trimmed by 3 bases and the J gene end by 1 base; junction bases not matched to a gene: 0. The CDR3: CAWRGQGTDTQYF. Written as DNA, the CDR3 is TGTGCCTGGAGGGGACAGGGCACAGATACGCAGTATTTT.

The gene calls are TRBV10-1 and TRBJ2-5, with D perhaps TRBD2 (5 bases). The CDR3 spans 16 residues. CDR1 WNHNN and CDR2 SYGVQD come from the germline V gene (reference sequence). V was shortened by 8 bases and J by 1 base, with 20 bases between the two germline ends. CDR3 nucleotides: TGCGCCAGCCTCAAAGGATGGGGAGAGTTCCAAGAGACCCAGTACTTC. It encodes CASLKGWGEFQETQYF.

The chain uses TRBV5-6 and TRBJ1-6, with D tentatively TRBD1 (6 bases). The V and J ends lost 4 bases and 18 bases respectively, with 23 bases between them. The V gene's germline CDR1 is SGHDT and CDR2 YYEEEE. This CDR3 is built from 14 residues. The CDR3 sequence is CASSPRGGAAFHHF. The CDR3 coding sequence is TGTGCCAGCAGCCCTAGGGGGGGGGCCGCTTTTCACCACTTT.

The chain joins TRBV7-2 to TRBJ1-1, with 7 bases aligning to TRBD1. With V trimmed by 4 bases and J by 4 bases, 3 bases remained unmatched. There are 13 residues in the CDR3. Germline values: CDR1 SGHTA, CDR2 FQGNSA. This CDR3 is CASSWRQGTEAFF. The DNA of the CDR3 is TGTGCCAGCAGCTGGCGACAGGGCACTGAAGCTTTCTTT.

This chain joins TRBV15 and TRBJ2-3; 8 positions agree with TRBD2. This CDR3 is 15 amino acids long. The V segment lost 5 bases and the J segment 0 bases; nucleotides outside the gene matches: 4. Germline loops: CDR1 LNHNV, CDR2 YYDKDF (reference sequence). In DNA, the CDR3 is TGTGCCACCAGCGGCCGGGGGGGGAGCACAGATACGCAGTATTTT. This sequence encodes CATSGRGGSTDTQYF.

The V gene is TRBV4-2, the J gene TRBJ2-1; D ambiguous. The CDR3 totals 20 residues. V was clipped by 2 bases and J by 6 bases, with 29 bases between them. Per germline, CDR1 LGHNA and CDR2 YNFKEQ. The CDR3 sequence: CASSQKSPWLDPFSRNEQFF. The CDR3 DNA follows: TGTGCCAGCAGCCAAAAATCCCCCTGGCTAGATCCCTTTTCTCGCAATGAGCAGTTCTTC.

The chain is built from TRBV2 and TRBJ2-1, with D perhaps TRBD1 (5 bases). Germline V gene sequence: CDR1 SNHLY, CDR2 FYNNEI. This CDR3 is built from 13 residues. The V end lost 3 bases, the J end lost 9 bases, and 12 bases lay between the germline ends. CDR3 residues: CASSDPGSGEQFF. The CDR3 coding sequence is TGTGCCAGCAGTGACCCAGGGTCGGGTGAGCAGTTCTTC.

The chain uses TRBV2 and TRBJ2-1; tentative D call: TRBD2 (7 bases). Germline V lookup: CDR1 SNHLY, CDR2 FYNNEI. Trimming cost V 6 bases and J 4 bases, with 22 bases left between them. The CDR3 loop spans 17 amino acids. Here the CDR3 DNA reads TGTGCCAGCAGGGAGAGGACCCGAGGGGGGGAGTACAATGAGCAGTTCTTC. Amino acids: CASRERTRGGEYNEQFF. Combining the CDR3 with reference TRBV2 and TRBJ2-1 gives the whole variable domain EPEVTQTPSHQVTQMGQEVILRCVPISNHLYFYWYRQILGQKVEFLVSFYNNEISEKSEIFDDQFSVERPDGSNFTLKIRSTKLEDSAMYFCASRERTRGGEYNEQFFGPGTRLTVL.

This chain connects TRBV27 to TRBJ1-1; no firm D call. The V end was cut by 4 bases, the J end by 2 bases, with 11 bases between. The germline gives CDR1 MNHEY, CDR2 SMNVEV (reference sequence). The CDR3 is made up of 14 amino acids. For the CDR3, the DNA is TGTGCCAGCAGTTCCCCCCACAGAAACACTGAAGCTTTCTTT. Translation gives CASSSPHRNTEAFF.

This chain uses TRBV2 with TRBJ1-6; the match to TRBD1 covers 9 bases. The V gene's germline CDR1 is SNHLY and CDR2 FYNNEI. CDR3 length equals 16 residues. With 2 bases clipped from V and 11 bases from J, the junction kept 10 bases outside the gene matches. The CDR3 loop reads CASSENPGQGSAPLHF. CDR3 in DNA: TGTGCCAGCAGTGAAAATCCGGGACAGGGCAGTGCACCCCTCCACTTT.

A word on this clone: A read error may produce the germline difference seen at one junction end. The genes are TRBV7-9 and TRBJ1-4; D call uncertain. The CDR3 is 16 amino acids. Germline loops: CDR1 SEHNR, CDR2 FQNEAQ (reference sequence). CDR3: CASSQTDRGGNEKLLF. The CDR3 nucleotides read TGTGCCAGCAGCCAAACGGATCGGGGAGGAAATGAAAAACTGCTTTTT.

This sequence joins TRBV5-1 and TRBJ1-4; the match to TRBD1 covers 8 bases. Germline V gives CDR1 SGHRS, CDR2 YFSETQ. The CDR3 sequence is 15 residues long. V shed 2 bases, J shed 3 bases, and the junction held 3 bases outside the gene matches. CDR3 sequence (DNA): TGCGCCAGCAGCTTTGACAGGGGATCTAATGAAAAACTGTTTTTT. Translation gives CASSFDRGSNEKLFF.

The genes are TRBV7-6 and TRBJ1-5; possible D gene TRBD1, 5 bases. The CDR3 extends over 15 amino acids. Germline values: CDR1 SGHVS, CDR2 FNYEAQ. V lost 0 bases, J lost 5 bases, and 11 bases lay in between. The DNA for the CDR3 is TGTGCCAGCAGCTTAGCATGGGGGGACGATCAGCCCCAGCATTTT. The encoded protein is CASSLAWGDDQPQHF.

The chain carries TRBV11-2 and TRBJ2-1, with 11 bases matching TRBD2. Trimming cost V 5 bases and J 5 bases; bases outside gene matches: 14. This CDR3 region has 18 residues. CDR1 is SGHAT and CDR2 is FQNNGV in the germline V gene. The CDR3 spells CASSTSPRLAGRNNEQFF. The CDR3 nucleotides read TGTGCCAGCAGCACCAGCCCCAGACTAGCGGGACGGAACAATGAGCAGTTCTTC.

V usage is TRBV30 and J usage is TRBJ2-1; maybe TRBD2 (7 bases). Germline V lookup: CDR1 GTSNPN, CDR2 SVGIG (reference sequence). V was clipped by 6 bases and J by 2 bases, with 17 bases between them. The length of the CDR3 is 15 residues. CDR3 sequence reads: CACSRGGGTYNEQFF. Here the CDR3 DNA reads TGTGCCTGCTCTCGAGGGGGGGGAACCTACAATGAGCAGTTCTTC.

The chain employs TRBV19 and TRBJ1-5; tentative D call: TRBD1 (6 bases). This CDR3 region has 14 residues. From germline, CDR1 is LNHDA and CDR2 SQIVND (reference sequence). V was clipped by 3 bases and J by 2 bases, with 8 bases between them. The CDR3 nucleotides are TGTGCCAGTAGTATCAGGGGTCGCAATCAGCCCCAGCATTTT. It specifies CASSIRGRNQPQHF.

V is TRBV6-1 and J is TRBJ2-7, with 9 bases that match TRBD1. V lost 1 base, J lost 1 base, and 2 bases stayed unmatched. The CDR3 loop spans 15 amino acids. The germline V gene encodes CDR1 MNHNS and CDR2 SASEGT. The CDR3 nucleotides are TGTGCCAGCAGTGAAGATGGGACAGGGTCCTACGAGCAGTACTTC. Translating gives CASSEDGTGSYEQYF.

V is TRBV7-2 and J is TRBJ2-3; 8 bases align to TRBD1. Germline values: CDR1 SGHTA, CDR2 FQGNSA. The length of the CDR3 is 14 residues. J gave up 1 base and V 7 bases, and 4 bases lay outside the gene matches. CDR3 region: CASTRTGRTDTQYF. CDR3 nucleotides: TGTGCCAGCACCAGGACAGGGCGCACAGATACGCAGTATTTT.

This chain uses TRBV11-2 with TRBJ1-1, with D unclear. V was trimmed by 5 bases and J by 2 bases, leaving 15 bases between them. The CDR3 is 15 amino acids. Germline V lookup: CDR1 SGHAT, CDR2 FQNNGV. The CDR3, as DNA: TGTGCCAGCAGCCCCGACGAGGGAGATAACACTGAAGCTTTCTTT. It specifies CASSPDEGDNTEAFF.

The chain recombines TRBV7-9 with TRBJ1-1; D uncertain. Germline assignment: CDR1 SEHNR and CDR2 FQNEAQ (reference sequence). V was pared by 5 bases and J by 3 bases, with 10 bases between. CDR3 size: 13 residues. The CDR3 bases are TGTGCCAGCAGCCGGACGGACTACACTGAAGCTTTCTTT. Its protein product is CASSRTDYTEAFF.

The rearrangement uses TRBV11-2 and TRBJ2-2; perhaps TRBD2 as D (6 bases). CDR1 SGHAT and CDR2 FQNNGV come from the germline V gene. The CDR3 extends over 17 amino acids. Between the trimmed V and J ends, which lost 5 bases and 0 bases, there was a span of 16 bases. CDR3: CASSLELGGPNTGELFF. The CDR3 bases are TGTGCCAGCAGCCTCGAGCTGGGGGGACCGAACACCGGGGAGCTGTTTTTT.

This chain joins TRBV6-5 and TRBJ1-1; TRBD1 might be the D (6 bases). V shed 6 bases and J shed 5 bases, with 10 bases lying between them. The CDR3 totals 12 residues. Germline values: CDR1 MNHEY, CDR2 SVGAGI. The chain's CDR3 is CASRQGRTEAFF. CDR3 sequence (DNA): TGTGCCAGCAGACAGGGAAGGACTGAAGCTTTCTTT.

The chain couples TRBV14 to TRBJ2-1, with D tentatively TRBD2 (6 bases). The CDR3 loop spans 20 amino acids. Germline lookup yields CDR1 SGHDN and CDR2 FVKESK. V lost 3 bases, J lost 0 bases, and 24 bases lay in between. CDR3: CASSQIRETRRESSYNEQFF. The DNA for the CDR3 is TGTGCCAGCAGCCAGATTAGGGAGACACGGAGGGAGAGCTCCTACAATGAGCAGTTCTTC. The variable domain in full, completed from reference TRBV14 and TRBJ2-1, reads EAGVTQFPSHSVIEKGQTVTLRCDPISGHDNLYWYRRVMGKEIKFLLHFVKESKQDESGMPNNRFLAERTGGTYSTLKVQPAELEDSGVYFCASSQIRETRRESSYNEQFFGPGTRLTVL.

The chain is built from TRBV7-6 and TRBJ2-2; 10 bases align to TRBD2. Germline assignment: CDR1 SGHVS and CDR2 FNYEAQ. After removal of 0 bases from V and 5 bases from J, the junction contained 9 bases not matched to a gene. CDR3 length: 18 residues. For the CDR3, the DNA is TGTGCCAGCAGCTTAGCGCCGGCTAGCGGGAGAGTAACCGGGGAGCTGTTTTTT. Its translation is CASSLAPASGRVTGELFF.

The chain uses TRBV27 and TRBJ2-2; TRBD1 matches at 9 bases. This CDR3 is built from 15 residues. The ends lost 7 bases at V and 6 bases at J; junction bases unmatched: 9. Germline V lookup: CDR1 MNHEY, CDR2 SMNVEV (reference sequence). DNA for the CDR3: TGTGCCAGCAAGAATTATACAGGGGGCTCCGGGGAGCTGTTTTTT. It yields the protein CASKNYTGGSGELFF.

This sequence joins TRBV7-6 and TRBJ2-2; the match to TRBD2 covers 7 bases. The CDR3 is 16 residues long. Germline V gene lookup returns CDR1 SGHVS and CDR2 FNYEAQ. The V segment lost 2 bases and the J segment 7 bases; nucleotides outside the gene matches: 10. This CDR3 is CASSLLGGSDGGELFF. DNA for the CDR3: TGTGCCAGCAGCTTATTGGGCGGGAGTGATGGCGGGGAGCTGTTTTTT. The complete variable domain, with remaining parts taken from reference TRBV7-6 and TRBJ2-2, reads GAGVSQSPRYKVTKRGQDVALRCDPISGHVSLYWYRQALGQGPEFLTYFNYEAQQDKSGLPNDRFSAERPEGSISTLTIQRTEQRDSAMYRCASSLLGGSDGGELFFGEGSRLTVL.

The chain couples TRBV19 to TRBJ1-5; tentative D call: TRBD1 (5 bases). The V gene's germline CDR1 is LNHDA and CDR2 SQIVND (reference sequence). Trimming pared 5 bases from V and 4 bases from J, leaving 15 bases between. The CDR3 is made up of 15 amino acids. CDR3 DNA: TGTGCCAGTAGTTCGAACCCGACAGTAAATCAGCCCCAGCATTTT. Its translation is CASSSNPTVNQPQHF.

J is TRBJ2-7 and V is TRBV9, with TRBD2 matching over 8 bases. The CDR3 is 14 amino acids. The J segment lost 7 bases and the V segment lost 0 bases, leaving 6 bases of the junction unmatched. Germline V gene lookup returns CDR1 SGDLS and CDR2 YYNGEE. The CDR3 region is CASSVGGTSWEQYF. The DNA for the CDR3 is TGTGCCAGCAGCGTAGGCGGGACTAGTTGGGAGCAGTACTTC. Full variable domain (outside the CDR3, taken from reference TRBV9 and TRBJ2-7): DSGVTQTPKHLITATGQRVTLRCSPRSGDLSVYWYQQSLDQGLQFLIQYYNGEERAKGNILERFSAQQFPDLHSELNLSSLELGDSALYFCASSVGGTSWEQYFGPGTRLTVT.